One sample yielded the 11 T cell receptor beta chains listed below, sequenced in a study of radiation and T cells in renal cell carcinoma. Time point given: blood 2 weeks post-SBRT. Treatment indicated: 15 Gy SBRT to primary tumor, nephrectomy 4 weeks later. Sequencing used immunoSEQ multiplex PCR; TCRdb keeps in-frame clones, though not all of them. This sample carries about 120,000 clones, about four fifths of them seen once, and the ten largest clones take 5% to 6.5%. Here the sequenced sample was blood, taken from a patient whose treatment included radiotherapy and nephrectomy. All receptors come from a man over 45 with renal cell carcinoma.

The rearrangement joins TRBV28 to TRBJ2-7, with 10 nucleotides matching TRBD2. This CDR3 spans 14 amino acids. Germline assignment: CDR1 MDHEN and CDR2 SYDVKM. V lost 7 bases and J lost 0; bases outside the gene matches: 3. CDR3 protein: CASTSGRASYEQYF. CDR3 bases: TGTGCCAGCACCAGCGGGAGGGCCTCCTACGAGCAGTACTTC.

This chain joins TRBV11-2 and TRBJ2-4; 7 nucleotides agree with TRBD1. V trimming: 5 bases; J trimming: 10 bases; junction bases outside the gene matches: 8. In germline, CDR1 is SGHAT, CDR2 FQNNGV. This CDR3 contains 13 residues. CDR3 amino acids: CASSPGTAGIQYF. The CDR3 DNA reads as TGTGCCAGCAGCCCCGGGACAGCCGGTATTCAGTACTTC.

The rearrangement joins TRBV4-2 to TRBJ2-3; 14 nucleotides align to TRBD2. The germline V gene has CDR1 LGHNA and CDR2 YNFKEQ. CDR3 length: 18 residues. Trimming cost V 1 base and J 2 bases; bases outside gene matches: 5. CDR3: CASSQGGTSGGHTDTQYF. The CDR3 coding sequence is TGTGCCAGCAGCCAAGGAGGGACTAGCGGGGGACACACAGATACGCAGTATTTT.

The chain employs TRBV7-9 and TRBJ2-5, with 8 nucleotides matching TRBD2. CDR3 length: 10 residues. Germline assignment: CDR1 SEHNR and CDR2 FQNEAQ (reference sequence). This CDR3 reads CASGGETQYF. The CDR3 DNA follows: TGTGCGAGCGGGGGTGAGACCCAGTACTTC.

The rearrangement links TRBV7-9 to TRBJ2-5; TRBD1 or TRBD2 may be the D gene (5 bases each). Germline values: CDR1 SEHNR, CDR2 FQNEAQ (reference sequence). The CDR3 runs 15 residues. Trimming took 3 bases from V and 8 from J, leaving 19 bases between them. CDR3 nucleotides: TGTGCCAGCAGCTTTCCTTACCGGGACCCCGTCACCCAGTACTTC. This codes for CASSFPYRDPVTQYF.

The CDR3 region has the DNA TGTGCCAGCGTTCCCTTTGCCCTAGATAGCACAGATACGCAGTATTTT. Translated, it gives CASVPFALDSTDTQYF. The chain couples TRBV27 to TRBJ2-3; D is ambiguous. CDR1 is MNHEY, CDR2 SMNVEV, per germline (reference sequence). This CDR3 has 16 residues. The V and J ends lost 8 bases and 0 bases respectively, with 18 bases between them.

This clone has only a few counts. This chain uses TRBV30 with TRBJ2-5; the D is unclear. From germline, CDR1 is GTSNPN and CDR2 SVGIG (reference sequence). The CDR3 loop spans 13 amino acids. V lost 0 bases, J lost 5 bases, and 10 bases lay in between. The CDR3 is CAWSVSSTETQYF. As DNA, the CDR3 is TGTGCCTGGAGTGTGTCGAGCACGGAGACCCAGTACTTC.

As regards this clone: The sample contains more than one DNA sequence encoding this CDR3. The chain is built from TRBV30 and TRBJ1-1, with D unclear. Per the germline V gene, CDR1 is GTSNPN and CDR2 is SVGIG (reference sequence). The CDR3 extends over 11 amino acids. Trimming took 0 bases from V and 5 from J, leaving 4 bases between them. CDR3 in amino acids: CAWSVLTEAFF. The CDR3, as DNA: TGTGCCTGGAGTGTACTTACTGAAGCTTTCTTT.

This clone was found once. The rearrangement links TRBV7-3 to TRBJ2-2; possibly TRBD2 for D (5 bases). Germline CDR1 reads SGHTA; CDR2 reads FQGTGA. V dropped 2 bases and J dropped 2 bases, with 9 bases sitting between them. This CDR3 is built from 15 residues. The CDR3 here is CASSLLALNTGELFF. The CDR3 coding sequence is TGTGCCAGCAGCTTACTAGCACTTAACACCGGGGAGCTGTTTTTT.

The V gene is TRBV2, the J gene TRBJ2-2; D remains ambiguous. Trimming stripped 8 bases from V and 3 bases from J, with 10 bases between. Germline V CDR1 and CDR2: SNHLY, FYNNEI. This CDR3 comprises 13 residues. The CDR3 sequence: CASSFTDTGELFF. The CDR3 DNA reads TGTGCCAGCTCTTTTACCGACACCGGGGAGCTGTTTTTT.

This sequence joins TRBV10-2 and TRBJ1-1; D is undetermined. The germline V gene encodes CDR1 WSHSY and CDR2 SAAADI. Trimming pared 0 bases from V and 5 bases from J, leaving 10 bases between. CDR3 length equals 14 residues. CDR3 nucleotides: TGCGCCAGCAGTGAGTCGAGGGTCAGGACTGAAGCTTTCTTT. It encodes CASSESRVRTEAFF.